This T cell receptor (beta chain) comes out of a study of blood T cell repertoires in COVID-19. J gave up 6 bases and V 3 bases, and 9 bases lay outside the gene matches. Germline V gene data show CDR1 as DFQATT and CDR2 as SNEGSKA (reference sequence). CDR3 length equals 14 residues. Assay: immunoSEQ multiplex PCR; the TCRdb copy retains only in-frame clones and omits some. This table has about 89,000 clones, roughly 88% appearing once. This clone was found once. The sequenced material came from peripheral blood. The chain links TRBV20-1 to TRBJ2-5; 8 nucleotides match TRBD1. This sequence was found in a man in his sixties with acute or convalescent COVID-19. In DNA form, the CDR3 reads TGCAGTGCTAGTTTGGGACAGGAGTCCCAGACCCAGTACTTC. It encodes CSASLGQESQTQYF.